This T cell receptor beta chain comes out of a study of long-term antiretroviral therapy in people with HIV. Germline CDR1 reads MNHEY; CDR2 reads SMNVEV (reference sequence). Losses at the gene ends were 7 bases for V and 2 bases for J; bases not matched to a gene: 6. This CDR3 has 14 amino acids. Study-level findings and limits: Documentation of ART adherence, viral resistance or therapy changes was absent. Whichever time point was examined, clones expanded before ART dominated the repertoire.

A remark on this clone: The antigen is unknown.

It was version v3.0 of the immunoSEQ assay that was run at survey level. The data were produced by immunoSEQ multiplex PCR, yet TCRdb's version contains in-frame clones alone and is incomplete. This table has some 21,000 clones, 88% appearing once. Sample: unsorted PBMCs, taken 2.3 years after starting antiretroviral therapy. V gene TRBV27 combines with J gene TRBJ2-7; 9 nucleotides align to TRBD1. The clonotype originates from a man aged 60 to 69 with HIV. The CDR3 region is CASNSGTGTYEQYF. CDR3 sequence (DNA): TGTGCCAGCAACTCCGGGACAGGGACCTACGAGCAGTACTTC.